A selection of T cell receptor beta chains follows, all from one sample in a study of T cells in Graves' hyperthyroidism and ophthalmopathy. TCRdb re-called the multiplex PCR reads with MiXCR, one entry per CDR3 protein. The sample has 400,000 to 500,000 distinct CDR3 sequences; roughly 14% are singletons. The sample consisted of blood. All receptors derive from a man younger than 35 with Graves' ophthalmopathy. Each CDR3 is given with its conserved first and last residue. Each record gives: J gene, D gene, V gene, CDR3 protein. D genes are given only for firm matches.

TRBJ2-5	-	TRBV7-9	CASSQVVAGALEETQYF
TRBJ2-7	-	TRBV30	CAWSVAADEQYF
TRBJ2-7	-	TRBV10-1	CASSEARGGSYEQYF
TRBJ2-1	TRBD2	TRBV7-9	CASSLGLAGSKYNEQFF
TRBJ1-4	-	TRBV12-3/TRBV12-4	CASSIGTPAGLNELFF
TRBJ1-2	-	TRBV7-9	CASSFGDYGYTF
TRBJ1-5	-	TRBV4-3	CASSQTTSGVQPQHF
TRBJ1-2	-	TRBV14	CASSHPGGVGGYTF
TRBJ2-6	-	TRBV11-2	CASSLAAGGSGANVLTF
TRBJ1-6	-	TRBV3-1	CASSQGPGGPLHF
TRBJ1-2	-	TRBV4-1	CASSQEGRRGDGYTF
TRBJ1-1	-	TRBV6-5	CASSYWGEGDTEAFF
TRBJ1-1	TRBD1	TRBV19	CASSMGTGWEAFF
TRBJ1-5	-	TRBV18	CASSPAQLANQPQHF
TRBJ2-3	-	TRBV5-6	CASSLASDTDTQYF
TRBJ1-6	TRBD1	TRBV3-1	CASSQDLTGGYSPLHF
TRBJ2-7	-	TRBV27	CASSFGQPYGQYF
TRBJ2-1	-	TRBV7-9	CASSSHSSYNEQFF
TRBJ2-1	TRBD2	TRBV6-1	CASSEAYSGDSYNEQFF